The entry below describes one T cell receptor beta chain. Antigen: not known. In germline, CDR1 is ENHRY, CDR2 SYGVKD. The CDR3 totals 16 residues. Deletions cut 2 bases from V and 8 bases from J, with 19 bases between. This specimen comes from a study of OX40 agonist ivuxolimab in advanced cancers. Here immunoSEQ multiplex PCR was the method, and the copy in TCRdb shows in-frame clones only, minus some. The table shows more than 65,000 clones, with 80% to 95% occurring only once. Study-wide findings and caveats: Within 6 weeks, CD4+ and CD8+ blood T cells expanded clonally at 0.1 to 3.0 mg/kg.

Specimen: CD4+ or CD8+ T cells sorted from blood, collected in a trial of the OX40 agonist ivuxolimab. This receptor was identified in an adult with an advanced solid tumor such as melanoma, head and neck, liver or kidney cancer. The chain uses TRBV10-3 and TRBJ1-5; TRBD1 might be the D (6 bases). The CDR3 is CAISEIWLGTTEPQHF. The CDR3, as DNA: TGTGCCATCAGTGAGATTTGGCTGGGGACAACCGAGCCCCAGCATTTT.